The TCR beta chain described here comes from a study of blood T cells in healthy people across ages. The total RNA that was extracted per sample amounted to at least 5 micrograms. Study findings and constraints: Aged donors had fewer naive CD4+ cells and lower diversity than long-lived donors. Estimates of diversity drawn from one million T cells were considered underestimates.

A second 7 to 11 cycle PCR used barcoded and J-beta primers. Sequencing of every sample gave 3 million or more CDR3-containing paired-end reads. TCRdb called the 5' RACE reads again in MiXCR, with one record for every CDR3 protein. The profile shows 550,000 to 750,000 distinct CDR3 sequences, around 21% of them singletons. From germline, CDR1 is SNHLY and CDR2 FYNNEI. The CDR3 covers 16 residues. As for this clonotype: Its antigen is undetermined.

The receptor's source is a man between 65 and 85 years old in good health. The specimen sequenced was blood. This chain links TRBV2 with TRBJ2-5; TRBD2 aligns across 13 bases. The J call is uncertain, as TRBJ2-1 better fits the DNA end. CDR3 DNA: TGTGCCAGCAAGGAGGGGACTAGCGGGATCTACAATGAGCAGTTCTTC. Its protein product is CASKEGTSGIYNEQFF.